This passage covers 11 T cell receptor beta chains from one sample sequenced in a study of early T cells in non-severe SARS-CoV-2 infection. TCRdb recomputed calls from the 5' RACE reads with MiXCR, one row per CDR3 protein. This table has 60,000 to 75,000 distinct CDR3 sequences, about an eighth appearing once. The sequenced sample was whole blood. These receptors were taken from an adult who was a healthcare worker with PCR-confirmed SARS-CoV-2 infection or an uninfected control (not recorded which).

About this clonotype itself: This may stem from a read error, because a much larger clone lies one nucleotide away. The chain carries TRBV10-3 and TRBJ2-3, with D hard to call. The germline CDR1 and CDR2 sequences are ENHRY and SYGVKD. The CDR3 has 16 residues. Trimming took off 0 bases at V and 5 bases at J, with 15 bases between the two ends. The CDR3 sequence: CAISESDAKRIDTQYF. DNA for the CDR3: TGTGCCATCAGTGAGTCCGACGCGAAGAGGATAGATACGCAGTATTTT.

This clonotype has a handful of counts. The chain combines TRBV29-1 with TRBJ1-1; 8 positions match TRBD1. CDR1 is SQVTM and CDR2 is ANQGSEA in the germline V gene. V shed 0 bases, J shed 4 bases, and the junction held 4 bases outside the gene matches. This CDR3 is built from 14 residues. The CDR3: CSVEDRTGTTEAFF. The CDR3 nucleotides read TGCAGCGTTGAAGATCGGACAGGGACCACTGAAGCTTTCTTT.

The J gene is TRBJ2-1, the V gene TRBV4-1; perhaps TRBD2 as D (5 bases). In germline, CDR1 is MGHRA, CDR2 YSYEKL. The CDR3 runs to 16 residues. The V end lost 3 bases, the J end lost 5 bases, and 17 bases lay between the germline ends. The CDR3 DNA reads as TGCGCCAGCAGCCATGATGACTATCTCCTGGACAATGAGCAGTTCTTC. It translates to CASSHDDYLLDNEQFF.

This clonotype came up many times. CDR3 residues: CSARGGRAPQETQYF. CDR3 coding DNA: TGCAGTGCTAGGGGCGGGAGGGCCCCCCAAGAGACCCAGTACTTC. The chain recombines TRBV20-1 with TRBJ2-5; 9 bases are shared with TRBD2. Germline CDR1 and CDR2: DFQATT and SNEGSKA (reference sequence). The CDR3 extends over 15 amino acids. Trimming took 3 bases from V and 1 from J; bases not matched to a gene: 6.

This clonotype was seen a few times. The chain has TRBV29-1 and TRBJ2-1; no definite D call. Germline V gene data show CDR1 as SQVTM and CDR2 as ANQGSEA. Trimming removed 4 bases from V and 9 bases from J, with 10 bases in between. This CDR3 is built from 11 residues. The CDR3 DNA reads as TGCAGCGTTGGGATGGCAGCTGAGCAGTTCTTC. Translated: CSVGMAAEQFF.

This clonotype was picked up many times. The V call is TRBV29-1, the J call TRBJ2-2; D uncertain. V lost 6 bases and J lost 6, with 17 bases in between. The CDR3 sequence is 14 residues long. CDR1 and CDR2 (germline): SQVTM, ANQGSEA. This CDR3 reads CSVERLIGAGELFF. The CDR3, as DNA: TGCAGCGTGGAGCGTTTAATCGGCGCCGGGGAGCTGTTTTTT.

J is TRBJ2-7 and V is TRBV10-3; no definite D call. CDR3 length equals 12 residues. Germline V lookup: CDR1 ENHRY, CDR2 SYGVKD. The V gene lost 7 bases and the J gene lost 7 bases, with 14 bases spanning the gap. The CDR3 region is CAITTPSGEQYF. The CDR3 bases are TGTGCCATCACAACACCCAGTGGTGAGCAGTACTTC.

The sample holds many counts of this clonotype. The genes are TRBV20-1 and TRBJ1-5, with D perhaps matching TRBD1 (5 bases). From germline, CDR1 is DFQATT and CDR2 SNEGSKA (reference sequence). Trimming shortened V by 6 bases and J by 5 bases, and 14 bases separated the two germline ends. The CDR3 spans 13 residues. DNA for the CDR3: TGCAGTGCAAATCAGGGTCCGGATCAGCCCCAGCATTTT. Amino acids: CSANQGPDQPQHF.

With regard to this clonotype: This may stem from a read error, because a much larger clone lies one nucleotide away. This chain uses TRBV5-1 with TRBJ2-5; 7 nucleotides agree with TRBD2. Germline CDR1 and CDR2: SGHRS and YFSETQ. The CDR3 sequence is 14 residues long. This CDR3 is CASSVLGLQETQCF. Written as DNA, the CDR3 is TGCGCCAGCAGTGTTTTGGGACTACAAGAGACCCAGTGCTTC.

This sequence joins TRBV19 and TRBJ2-1; 9 nucleotides align to TRBD2. Trimming at V came to 0 bases and at J to 7 bases, leaving 10 bases not matched to a gene. Germline loops: CDR1 LNHDA, CDR2 SQIVND (reference sequence). The CDR3 spans 17 residues. DNA of the CDR3: TGTGCCAGTAGTATAGATCTTGAGACTAGCGGACCGAATGAGCAGTTCTTC. This encodes CASSIDLETSGPNEQFF.

This clonotype has a handful of counts. The J gene is TRBJ1-3, the V gene TRBV30; D is unclear. Germline-derived CDR1 and CDR2 are GTSNPN and SVGIG (reference sequence). The CDR3 spans 13 residues. V was clipped by 8 bases and J by 0 bases, with 11 bases between them. CDR3 residues: CALFPVSGNTIYF. The DNA of the CDR3 is TGTGCCCTTTTCCCGGTCTCTGGAAACACCATATATTTT.